This TCR beta chain was retrieved from a study of T cells in Graves' hyperthyroidism and ophthalmopathy. Trimming took off 0 bases at V and 2 bases at J, with 12 bases between the two ends. The CDR3 is 17 residues long. Per the germline V gene, CDR1 is SGHTS and CDR2 is YDEGEE. The study's findings and limits: Blood held most thyroid clonotypes expanded above 0.001 frequency. Ophthalmopathy prediction by the model preceded onset by a median approximately 6.1 months.

Exclusion of a patient resulted from uncontrolled infection, other autoimmune disease, pregnancy or lactation. This clonotype occurred a few times. Its cognate antigen is unknown. Amplification targeted TCR beta CDR3 regions from RNA transcripts. The primer set for the first-round RT-PCR of the TCR CDR3 was HTBI. One entry per CDR3 protein, called by TCRdb with MiXCR from the multiplex PCR reads. The sample records about 710,000 distinct CDR3 sequences, less than 20% being singletons. The sequenced sample consisted of blood. The sequence came from a man aged 18 to 30 with Graves' hyperthyroidism. V and J are TRBV5-8 and TRBJ2-6, with unresolved D. CDR3 in amino acids: CASSLAGNGPGANVLTF. For the CDR3, the DNA is TGTGCCAGCAGCTTGGCAGGAAACGGTCCTGGGGCCAACGTCCTGACTTTC.